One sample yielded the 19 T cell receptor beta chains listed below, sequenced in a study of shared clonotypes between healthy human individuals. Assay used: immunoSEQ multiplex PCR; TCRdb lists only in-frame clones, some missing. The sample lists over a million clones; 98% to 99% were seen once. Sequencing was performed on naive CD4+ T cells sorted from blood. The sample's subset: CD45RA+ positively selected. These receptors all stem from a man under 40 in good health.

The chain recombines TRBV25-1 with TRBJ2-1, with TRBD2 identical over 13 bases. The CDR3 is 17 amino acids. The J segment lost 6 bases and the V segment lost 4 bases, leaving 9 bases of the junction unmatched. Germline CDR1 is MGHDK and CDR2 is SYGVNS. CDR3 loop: CASSVRTSGSRGNEQFF. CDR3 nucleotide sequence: TGTGCCAGCAGTGTCCGGACTAGCGGGAGTCGGGGCAATGAGCAGTTCTTC. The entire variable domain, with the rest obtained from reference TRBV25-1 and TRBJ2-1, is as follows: EADIYQTPRYLVIGTGKKITLECSQTMGHDKMYWYQQDPGMELHLIHYSYGVNSTEKGDLSSESTVSRIRTEHFPLTLESARPSHTSQYLCASSVRTSGSRGNEQFFGPGTRLTVL.

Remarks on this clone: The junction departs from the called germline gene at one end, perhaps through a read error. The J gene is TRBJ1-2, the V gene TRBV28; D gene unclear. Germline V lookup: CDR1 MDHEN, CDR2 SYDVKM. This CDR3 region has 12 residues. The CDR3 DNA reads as TGTGCCAGCAGCTTATCGGGCGGTGGCTACACCTTC. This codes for CASSLSGGGYTF.

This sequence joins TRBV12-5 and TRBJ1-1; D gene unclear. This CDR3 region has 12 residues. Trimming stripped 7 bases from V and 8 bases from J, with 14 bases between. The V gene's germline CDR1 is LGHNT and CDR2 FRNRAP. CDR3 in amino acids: CASVSEMGEAFF. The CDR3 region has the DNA TGTGCTAGTGTTTCAGAAATGGGGGAAGCTTTCTTT.

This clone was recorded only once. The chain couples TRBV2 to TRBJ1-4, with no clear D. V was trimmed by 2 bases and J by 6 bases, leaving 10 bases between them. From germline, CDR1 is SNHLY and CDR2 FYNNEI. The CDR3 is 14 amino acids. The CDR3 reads CASSELTDYEKLFF. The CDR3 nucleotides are TGTGCCAGCAGTGAATTGACCGATTATGAAAAACTGTTTTTT.

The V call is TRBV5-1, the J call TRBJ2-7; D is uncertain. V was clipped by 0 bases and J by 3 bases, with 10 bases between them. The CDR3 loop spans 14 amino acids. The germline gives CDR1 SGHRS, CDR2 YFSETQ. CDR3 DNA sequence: TGCGCCAGCAGCTTGGTGCAGAATAACTACGAGCAGTACTTC. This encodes CASSLVQNNYEQYF.

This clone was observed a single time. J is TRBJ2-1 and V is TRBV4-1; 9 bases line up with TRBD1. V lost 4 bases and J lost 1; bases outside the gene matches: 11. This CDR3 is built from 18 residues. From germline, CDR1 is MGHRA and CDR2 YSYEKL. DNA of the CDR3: TGCGCCAGCAGCCCAACCCGGGCGGACAGGGGATCCTACAATGAGCAGTTCTTC. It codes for CASSPTRADRGSYNEQFF.

CDR3 sequence reads: CAISATSRVNTEAFF. In nucleotides, the CDR3 is TGTGCCATCAGTGCAACATCCAGGGTGAACACTGAAGCTTTCTTT. The gene calls are TRBV10-3 and TRBJ1-1; the D gene is possibly TRBD1 (5 bases). Deletions cut 4 bases from V and 0 bases from J, with 12 bases between. CDR1 and CDR2 (germline): ENHRY, SYGVKD. The CDR3 runs to 15 residues.

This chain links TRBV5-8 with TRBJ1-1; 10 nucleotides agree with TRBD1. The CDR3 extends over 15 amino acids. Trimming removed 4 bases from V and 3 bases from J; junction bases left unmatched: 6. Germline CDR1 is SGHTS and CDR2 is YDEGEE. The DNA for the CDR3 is TGTGCCAGCAGCGATCGACAGGGGGCTGACACTGAAGCTTTCTTT. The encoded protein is CASSDRQGADTEAFF.

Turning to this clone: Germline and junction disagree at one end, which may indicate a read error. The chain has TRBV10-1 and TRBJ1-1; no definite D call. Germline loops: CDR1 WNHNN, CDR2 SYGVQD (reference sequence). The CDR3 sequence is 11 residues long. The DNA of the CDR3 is TGCGCCAGCAGTGACAACACCGAAGCTTTCTTT. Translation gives CASSDNTEAFF.

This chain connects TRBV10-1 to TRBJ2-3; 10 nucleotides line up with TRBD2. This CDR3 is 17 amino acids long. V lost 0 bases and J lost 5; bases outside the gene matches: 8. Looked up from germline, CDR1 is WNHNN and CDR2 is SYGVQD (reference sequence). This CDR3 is CASSESVLAGVIDTQYF. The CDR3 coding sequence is TGCGCCAGCAGTGAGTCGGTCCTAGCGGGAGTGATAGATACGCAGTATTTT.

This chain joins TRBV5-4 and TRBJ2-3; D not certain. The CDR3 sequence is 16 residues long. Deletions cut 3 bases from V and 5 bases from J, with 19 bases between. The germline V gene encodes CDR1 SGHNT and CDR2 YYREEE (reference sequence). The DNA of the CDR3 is TGTGCCAGCAGCTCCACTGGACGCCTACTGCAAGATACGCAGTATTTT. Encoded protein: CASSSTGRLLQDTQYF.

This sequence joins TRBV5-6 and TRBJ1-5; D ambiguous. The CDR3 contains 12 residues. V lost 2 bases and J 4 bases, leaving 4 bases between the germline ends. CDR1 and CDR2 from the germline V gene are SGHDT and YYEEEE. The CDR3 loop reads CASSFWNQPQHF. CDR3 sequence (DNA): TGTGCCAGCAGCTTTTGGAATCAGCCCCAGCATTTT. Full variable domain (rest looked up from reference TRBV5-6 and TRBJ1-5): DAGVTQSPTHLIKTRGQQVTLRCSPKSGHDTVSWYQQALGQGPQFIFQYYEEEERQRGNFPDRFSGHQFPNYSSELNVNALLLGDSALYLCASSFWNQPQHFGDGTRLSIL.

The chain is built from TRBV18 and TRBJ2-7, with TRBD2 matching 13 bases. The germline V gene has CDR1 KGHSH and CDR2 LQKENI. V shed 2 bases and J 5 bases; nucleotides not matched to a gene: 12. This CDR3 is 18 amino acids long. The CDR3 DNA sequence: TGTGCCAGCTCACCAACGGGCCTAACTAGCGGGAGGGCCGACGAGCAGTACTTC. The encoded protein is CASSPTGLTSGRADEQYF.

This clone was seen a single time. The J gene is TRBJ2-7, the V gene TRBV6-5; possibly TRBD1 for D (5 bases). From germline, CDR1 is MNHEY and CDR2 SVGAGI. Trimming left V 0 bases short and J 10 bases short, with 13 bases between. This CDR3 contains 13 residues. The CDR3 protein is CASSYSAGLGQYF. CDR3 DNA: TGTGCCAGCAGTTACTCGGCAGGGTTGGGACAGTACTTC.

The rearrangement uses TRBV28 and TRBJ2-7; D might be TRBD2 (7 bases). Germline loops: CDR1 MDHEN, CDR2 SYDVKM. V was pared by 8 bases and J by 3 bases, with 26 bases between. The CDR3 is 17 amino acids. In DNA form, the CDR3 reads TGTGCCAGCCCCCCGGTAGGGGGAGGGTCTGTTATCTACGAGCAGTACTTC. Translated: CASPPVGGGSVIYEQYF.

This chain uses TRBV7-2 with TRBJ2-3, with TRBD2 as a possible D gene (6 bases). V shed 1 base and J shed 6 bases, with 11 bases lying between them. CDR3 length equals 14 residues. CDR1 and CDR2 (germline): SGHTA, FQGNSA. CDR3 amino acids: CASSLGDSFDTQYF. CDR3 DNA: TGTGCCAGCAGCTTAGGGGACTCCTTCGATACGCAGTATTTT.

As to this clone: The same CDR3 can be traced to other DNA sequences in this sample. The CDR3 DNA reads TGCGCCAGCAGCTTGGTGGGTTCTGGGGCCAACGTCCTGACTTTC. Protein: CASSLVGSGANVLTF. V gene TRBV5-1 combines with J gene TRBJ2-6; D unresolved. This CDR3 spans 15 amino acids. The V gene lost 0 bases and the J gene lost 1 base, with 5 bases spanning the gap. The germline V gene has CDR1 SGHRS and CDR2 YFSETQ.

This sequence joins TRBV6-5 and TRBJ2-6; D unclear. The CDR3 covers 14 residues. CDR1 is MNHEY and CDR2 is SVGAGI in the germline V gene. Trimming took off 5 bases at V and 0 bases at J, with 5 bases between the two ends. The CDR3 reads CASSQVSGANVLTF. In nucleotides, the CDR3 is TGTGCCAGCAGTCAGGTCTCTGGGGCCAACGTCCTGACTTTC.

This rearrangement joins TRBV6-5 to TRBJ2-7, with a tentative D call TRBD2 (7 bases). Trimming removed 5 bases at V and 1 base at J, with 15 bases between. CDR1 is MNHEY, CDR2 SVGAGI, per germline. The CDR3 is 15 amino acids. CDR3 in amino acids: CASSRAGARSYEQYF. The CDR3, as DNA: TGTGCCAGCAGTAGGGCGGGGGCGCGGTCCTACGAGCAGTACTTC.